This entry lists 6 T cell receptor beta chains sequenced from one sample in a study of T cell repertoires in cytomegalovirus infection. Each CDR3 protein gets one entry after TCRdb re-called the reads with MiXCR. Of hundreds of thousands of distinct CDR3 sequences in the sample, more than 20% were seen once. The sequenced material came from CD8+ T cells from PBMCs. The receptors stem from a human donor in good health (CMV status not recorded). Some clones in this sample may be carry-over from other donors' samples.

The V call is TRBV10-2, the J call TRBJ1-2, with TRBD1 matching over 10 bases. The CDR3 runs 14 residues. The germline gives CDR1 WSHSY, CDR2 SAAADI. Trimming took 6 bases from V and 7 from J; bases not matched to a gene: 8. CDR3 nucleotide sequence: TGCGCCAGCAGGGGGACAGGGGATGACTTTGGCTACACCTTC. Protein sequence: CASRGTGDDFGYTF.

This clonotype has only a few counts. The rearrangement links TRBV2 to TRBJ2-3; D may correspond to TRBD1 or TRBD2 (5 bases each). CDR1 and CDR2 from the germline V gene are SNHLY and FYNNEI. The V and J ends lost 5 bases and 2 bases respectively, with 11 bases between them. The CDR3 contains 14 residues. DNA for the CDR3: TGTGCCAGCAGTAACGGGGACGACACAGATACGCAGTATTTT. This encodes CASSNGDDTDTQYF.

Many counts were recorded for this clonotype. The CDR3 sequence is CASTPGGLNNEQFF. In nucleotides, the CDR3 is TGTGCCAGCACTCCCGGGGGACTAAACAATGAGCAGTTCTTC. The chain has TRBV7-9 and TRBJ2-1; 7 bases align to TRBD2. The V segment lost 7 bases and the J segment 5 bases; nucleotides outside the gene matches: 8. The CDR3 runs 14 residues. CDR1 SEHNR and CDR2 FQNEAQ come from the germline V gene (reference sequence).

The V gene is TRBV3-1, the J gene TRBJ2-1, with 8 bases matching TRBD2. The CDR3 runs to 17 residues. V dropped 1 base and J dropped 0; count of bases not matched to a gene: 5. Germline-derived CDR1 and CDR2 are LGHDT and YNNKEL (reference sequence). CDR3 nucleotide sequence: TGTGCCAGCAGCCAAGCACTAGCGGAGAGCTCCTACAATGAGCAGTTCTTC. This codes for CASSQALAESSYNEQFF.

This clonotype was seen more than once but under ten times. The chain recombines TRBV4-2 with TRBJ2-1, with D possibly matching TRBD2 (6 bases). The CDR3 has 11 amino acids. The germline V and J ends were trimmed by 3 bases and 9 bases, with 6 bases remaining between them. CDR1 is LGHNA and CDR2 is YNFKEQ in the germline V gene. CDR3 in amino acids: CASSQGLEQFF. The CDR3 region has the DNA TGTGCCAGCAGCCAGGGACTTGAGCAGTTCTTC.

This clonotype was observed at least ten times. The chain combines TRBV7-2 with TRBJ2-1; no clear D. V lost 5 bases to trimming and J lost 5 bases, with 10 bases between them. The CDR3 loop spans 13 amino acids. Germline lookup yields CDR1 SGHTA and CDR2 FQGNSA. This CDR3 reads CASSGRPHNEQFF. CDR3 nucleotides: TGTGCCAGCAGCGGCCGGCCCCACAATGAGCAGTTCTTC.